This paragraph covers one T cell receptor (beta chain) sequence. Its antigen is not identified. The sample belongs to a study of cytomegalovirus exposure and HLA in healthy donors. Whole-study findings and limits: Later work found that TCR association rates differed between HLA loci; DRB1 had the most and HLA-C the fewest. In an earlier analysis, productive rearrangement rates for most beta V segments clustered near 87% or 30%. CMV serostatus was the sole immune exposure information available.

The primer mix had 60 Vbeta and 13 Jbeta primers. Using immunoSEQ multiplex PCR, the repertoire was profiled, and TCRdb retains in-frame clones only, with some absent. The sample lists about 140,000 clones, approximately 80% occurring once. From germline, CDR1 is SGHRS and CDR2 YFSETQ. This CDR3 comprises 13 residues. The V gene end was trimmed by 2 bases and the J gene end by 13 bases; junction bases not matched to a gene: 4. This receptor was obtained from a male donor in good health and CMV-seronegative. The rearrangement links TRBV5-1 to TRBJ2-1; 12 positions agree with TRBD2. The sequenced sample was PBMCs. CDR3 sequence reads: CASSFGTSGLQFF. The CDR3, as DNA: TGCGCCAGCAGCTTCGGGACTAGCGGGCTTCAGTTCTTC.